The 2 T cell receptor beta chains below were found in one sample sequenced in a study of blood T cell repertoires in COVID-19. This table comes from immunoSEQ multiplex PCR, and its TCRdb copy is limited to in-frame clones, with some not included. Of approximately 360,000 clones listed, about 89% are singletons. Sequenced input: peripheral blood. The receptors were gathered from a man aged 40-50 years with acute or convalescent COVID-19.

The rearrangement joins TRBV6-6 to TRBJ1-4, with TRBD1 identical over 8 bases. Germline V CDR1 and CDR2: MNHNY, SVGAGI (reference sequence). The V and J ends lost 6 bases and 5 bases, in that order; junction bases with no gene match: 11. The CDR3 totals 16 residues. CDR3 in DNA: TGTGCCAGCAGCCCTCGATCAGGGGGCTTCAATGAAAAACTGTTTTTT. It encodes CASSPRSGGFNEKLFF.

Remarks on this clone: Germline is not matched at one junction end, which may reflect a read error. The CDR3 spells CASSSPAAAQGNSEAFF. The CDR3 DNA reads TGTGCCAGCAGTTCCCCGGCGGCGGCCCAGGGGAACTCTGAAGCTTTCTTT. This sequence joins TRBV28 and TRBJ1-1; TRBD1 might be the D (6 bases). The CDR3 spans 17 residues. Germline V lookup: CDR1 MDHEN, CDR2 SYDVKM.